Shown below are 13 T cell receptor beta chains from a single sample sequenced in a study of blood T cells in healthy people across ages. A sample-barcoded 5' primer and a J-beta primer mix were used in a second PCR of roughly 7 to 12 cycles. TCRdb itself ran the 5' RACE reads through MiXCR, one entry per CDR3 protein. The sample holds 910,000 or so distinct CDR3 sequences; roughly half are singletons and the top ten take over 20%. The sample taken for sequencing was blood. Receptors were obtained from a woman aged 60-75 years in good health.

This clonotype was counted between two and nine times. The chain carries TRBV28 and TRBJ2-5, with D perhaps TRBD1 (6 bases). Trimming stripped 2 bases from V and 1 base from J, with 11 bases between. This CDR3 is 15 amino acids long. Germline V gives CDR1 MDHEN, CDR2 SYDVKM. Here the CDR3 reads CASSLAMGAQETQYF. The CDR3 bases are TGTGCCAGCAGTTTAGCGATGGGGGCCCAAGAGACCCAGTACTTC.

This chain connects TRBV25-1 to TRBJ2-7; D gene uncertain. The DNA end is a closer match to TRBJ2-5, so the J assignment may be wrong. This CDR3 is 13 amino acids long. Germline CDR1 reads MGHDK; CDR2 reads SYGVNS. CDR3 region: CASKTFSLETQYF. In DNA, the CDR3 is TGTGCCAGCAAGACCTTTTCTCTAGAGACCCAGTACTTC.

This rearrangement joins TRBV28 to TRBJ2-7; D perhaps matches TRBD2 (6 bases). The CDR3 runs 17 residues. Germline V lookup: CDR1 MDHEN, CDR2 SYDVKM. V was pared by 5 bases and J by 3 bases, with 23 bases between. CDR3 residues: CASSHPKLGWTNYEQYF. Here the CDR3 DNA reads TGTGCCAGCAGTCACCCTAAACTAGGGTGGACTAACTACGAGCAGTACTTC.

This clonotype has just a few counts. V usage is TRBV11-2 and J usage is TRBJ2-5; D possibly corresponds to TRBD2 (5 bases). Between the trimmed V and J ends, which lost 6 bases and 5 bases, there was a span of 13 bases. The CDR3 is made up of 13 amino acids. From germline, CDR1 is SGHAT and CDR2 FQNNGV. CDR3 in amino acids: CASRSGYGETQYF. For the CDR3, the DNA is TGTGCCAGCAGGAGCGGTTACGGGGAGACCCAGTACTTC. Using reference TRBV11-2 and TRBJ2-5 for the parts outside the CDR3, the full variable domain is EAGVAQSPRYKIIEKRQSVAFWCNPISGHATLYWYQQILGQGPKLLIQFQNNGVVDDSQLPKDRFSAERLKGVDSTLKIQPAKLEDSAVYLCASRSGYGETQYFGPGTRLLVL.

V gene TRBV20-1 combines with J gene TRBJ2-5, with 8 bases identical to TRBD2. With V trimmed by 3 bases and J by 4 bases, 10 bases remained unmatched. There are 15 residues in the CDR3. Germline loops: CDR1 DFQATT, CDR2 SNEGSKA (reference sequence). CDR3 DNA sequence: TGCAGTGCTAGGACCCTAGCGGGTGTTTCAGAGACCCAGTACTTC. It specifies CSARTLAGVSETQYF.

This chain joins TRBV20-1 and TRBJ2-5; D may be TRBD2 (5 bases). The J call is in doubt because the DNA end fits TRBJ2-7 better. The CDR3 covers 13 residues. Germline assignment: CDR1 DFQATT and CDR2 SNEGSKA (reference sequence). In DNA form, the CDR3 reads TGCAGTGCTAGAAGTCCTAGCTTACCCGAGCAGTACTTC. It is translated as CSARSPSLPEQYF.

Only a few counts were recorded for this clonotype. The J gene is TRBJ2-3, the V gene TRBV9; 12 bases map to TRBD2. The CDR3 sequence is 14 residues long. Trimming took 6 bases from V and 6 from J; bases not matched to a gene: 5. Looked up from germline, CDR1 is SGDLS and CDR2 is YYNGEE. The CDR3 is CASNLAGGQDTQYF. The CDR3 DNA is TGTGCCAGCAACCTAGCGGGAGGGCAGGATACGCAGTATTTT.

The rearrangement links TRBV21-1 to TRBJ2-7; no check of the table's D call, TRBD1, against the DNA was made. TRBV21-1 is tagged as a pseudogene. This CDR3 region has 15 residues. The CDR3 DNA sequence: TGTGCCAGCAGCAAAGGGGGGGAGTTGAGTGACGAGCAGTACTTC. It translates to CASSKGGELSDEQYF.

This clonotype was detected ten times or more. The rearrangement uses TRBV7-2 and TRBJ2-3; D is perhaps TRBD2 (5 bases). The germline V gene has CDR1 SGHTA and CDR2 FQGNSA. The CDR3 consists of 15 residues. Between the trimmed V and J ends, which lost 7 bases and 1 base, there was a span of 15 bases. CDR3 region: CASTGTRVGTDTQYF. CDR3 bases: TGTGCCAGCACCGGTACGAGGGTGGGCACAGATACGCAGTATTTT.

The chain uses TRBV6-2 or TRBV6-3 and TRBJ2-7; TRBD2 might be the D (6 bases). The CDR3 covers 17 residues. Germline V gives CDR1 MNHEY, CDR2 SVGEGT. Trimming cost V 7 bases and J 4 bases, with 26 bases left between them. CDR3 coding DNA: TGTGCCAGCACTGATACCAGGGAGGCAGGAGTTGGATACGAGCAGTACTTC. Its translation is CASTDTREAGVGYEQYF.

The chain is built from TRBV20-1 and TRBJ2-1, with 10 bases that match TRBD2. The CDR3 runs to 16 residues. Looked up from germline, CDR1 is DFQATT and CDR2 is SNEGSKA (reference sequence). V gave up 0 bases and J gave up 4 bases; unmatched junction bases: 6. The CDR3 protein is CSARESGRALYNEQFF. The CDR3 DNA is TGCAGTGCTAGAGAAAGCGGGAGGGCCCTTTACAATGAGCAGTTCTTC.

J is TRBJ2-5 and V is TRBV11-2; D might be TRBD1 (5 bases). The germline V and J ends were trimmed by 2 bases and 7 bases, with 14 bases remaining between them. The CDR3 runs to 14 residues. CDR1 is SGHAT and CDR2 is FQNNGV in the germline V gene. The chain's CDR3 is CASSLRQGTSTQYF. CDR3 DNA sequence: TGTGCCAGCAGCTTACGGCAGGGAACTTCGACCCAGTACTTC.

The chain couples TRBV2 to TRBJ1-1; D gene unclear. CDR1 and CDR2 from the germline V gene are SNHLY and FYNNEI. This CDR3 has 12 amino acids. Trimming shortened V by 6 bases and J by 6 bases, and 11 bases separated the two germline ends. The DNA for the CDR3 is TGTGCCAGCAGGCGCGGTAGCCCTGAAGCTTTCTTT. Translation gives CASRRGSPEAFF.